This is a list of T cell receptor beta chains from one sample in a study of T cells in localized non-small cell lung cancer. The method was immunoSEQ multiplex PCR; TCRdb's version includes in-frame clones alone and lacks a portion of them. The table shows approximately 80,000 clones, with 70% to 90% occurring only once. This specimen was peripheral blood, taken before any cancer treatment. These receptors were collected from a female donor older than 55 with stage I lung adenocarcinoma. Both conserved end residues are part of each CDR3. A D gene is named only where the DNA matches it firmly. Rows may omit the clone size; those that give it use once, few, many or a size class.

clone size,D gene,J gene,V gene,CDR3 DNA,CDR3 protein
-,-,TRBJ1-4,TRBV30,TGTGCCTCAGGCAGACGGGAAAAAGGAGGGGAAAAACTGTTTTTT,CASGRREKGGEKLFF
-,-,TRBJ2-5,TRBV10-3,TGTGCCATCAGTGAGTCAGGGGGTAGGGCGTTCCAAGAGACCCAGTACTTC,CAISESGGRAFQETQYF
-,TRBD1,TRBJ2-5,TRBV27,TGTGCCAGCAGTTTTAAAGGACAGGGGGTACAAGAGACCCAGTACTTC,CASSFKGQGVQETQYF
-,-,TRBJ2-7,TRBV5-8,TGTGCCAGCAGCTTGGCTCGGGCTTTTCAGCAGTACTTC,CASSLARAFQQYF
-,TRBD1,TRBJ1-3,TRBV6-6,TGTGCCAGCAGTTTACAGGGGCTTAGGAGCACCATATATTTT,CASSLQGLRSTIYF
-,TRBD2,TRBJ2-5,TRBV11-1,TGTGCCAGCAGCCTGGGACTAGCGGTAGACCAAGAGACCCAGTACTTC,CASSLGLAVDQETQYF
once,TRBD2,TRBJ2-7,TRBV29-1,TGCAGCGTTTTTCTCCTAGCGGGGATCAACGAGCAGTACTTC,CSVFLLAGINEQYF
-,TRBD1,TRBJ1-2,TRBV9,TGTGCCAGCAGCGTCGGGGCAGGGGGCTCTAACTATGGCTACACCTTC,CASSVGAGGSNYGYTF
-,TRBD2,TRBJ2-2,TRBV11-2,TGTGCCAGCAGCTTAGTGGGACTAGCGGGGGGCACCGGGGAGCTGTTTTTT,CASSLVGLAGGTGELFF
large,TRBD2,TRBJ2-7,TRBV6-5,TGTGCCAGCAGTTACGGGGAGGGAGAGACCTACGAGCAGTACTTC,CASSYGEGETYEQYF
-,TRBD1,TRBJ2-7,TRBV7-9,TGTGCCAGCAGGGACCAGGACAGGGGCGAGCAGTACTTC,CASRDQDRGEQYF
once,TRBD1,TRBJ1-6,TRBV30,TGTGCCTGGAGGGGGCGGACAGGGAGGTATAATTCACCCCTCCACTTT,CAWRGRTGRYNSPLHF
-,-,TRBJ1-1,TRBV28,TGTGCCAGCAGTCCGGCGGGGGGCAGGAACACTGAAGCTTTCTTT,CASSPAGGRNTEAFF
-,TRBD2,TRBJ2-7,TRBV7-6,TGTGCCAGCAGCCCAGGACTAGCGGGAAGCTCCTACGAGCAGTACTTC,CASSPGLAGSSYEQYF
few,-,TRBJ2-7,TRBV6-5,TGTGCCAGCAGTTTTGGGGGATTGGGATACGAGCAGTACTTC,CASSFGGLGYEQYF
-,-,TRBJ1-1,TRBV27,TGTGCCAGCAGCCTGGGGCAGGCCTACCAAGCTTTCTTT,CASSLGQAYQAFF
-,-,TRBJ1-1,TRBV28,TGTGCCAGCACCCCCGACGGGCGCAGGGGTGAAGCTTTCTTT,CASTPDGRRGEAFF
-,-,TRBJ2-7,TRBV7-2,TGTGCCAGCAGCTTAAGCGAGAACTCCTACGAGCAGTACTTC,CASSLSENSYEQYF
-,TRBD1,TRBJ2-5,TRBV9,TGTGCCAGCAGCGGGGCGGACAGGGTAGAGACCCAGTACTTC,CASSGADRVETQYF
few,TRBD2,TRBJ2-1,TRBV18,TGTGCCAGCTCACCACCTGGGGGAAGCGGGACGGGCTACAATGAGCAGTTCTTC,CASSPPGGSGTGYNEQFF
few,-,TRBJ1-6,TRBV4-3,TGCGCCAGCAGCCAAGAGACCGGGCGGTCACCCCTCCACTTT,CASSQETGRSPLHF
-,-,TRBJ1-1,TRBV19,TGTGCCAGTAGCCCCGGGACACCCAACACTGAAGCTTTCTTT,CASSPGTPNTEAFF
once,-,TRBJ1-1,TRBV19,TGTGCCAGTAGTGTTCAGGGGACTGAAGCTTTCTTT,CASSVQGTEAFF
-,-,TRBJ2-7,TRBV6-1,TGTGCCAGCAGTGAAGCAGGCCCACAGGAGACCTACGAGCAGTACTTC,CASSEAGPQETYEQYF
many,-,TRBJ1-1,TRBV4-3,TGCGCCAGCAGCCAAGCTGAGGGGTGGGATGAAGCTTTCTTT,CASSQAEGWDEAFF
-,-,TRBJ1-5,TRBV6-1,TGTGCCAGCAGTGATATAGCCAGGGCGCAGCCCCAGCATTTT,CASSDIARAQPQHF
-,TRBD1,TRBJ2-2,TRBV5-4,TGTGCCAGCAGAAGTATGACAGGGCGATCGACCGGGGAGCTGTTTTTT,CASRSMTGRSTGELFF
-,TRBD1,TRBJ2-3,TRBV5-1,TGCGCCAGCAGTCGCCACGAACGACAGGGTCCAGATACGCAGTATTTT,CASSRHERQGPDTQYF
few,TRBD1,TRBJ1-2,TRBV6-6,TGTGCCAGCAGTTATGGACAGGGAAAATATGGCTACACCTTC,CASSYGQGKYGYTF
few,TRBD1,TRBJ2-1,TRBV4-1,TGCGCCAGCAGCCCCGGACAGGGACCCTCCTACAATGAGCAGTTCTTC,CASSPGQGPSYNEQFF
-,-,TRBJ1-1,TRBV11-1,TGTGCCAGCAGCTTAGAAGTATTCGGGCGTCGGACTGAAGCTTTCTTT,CASSLEVFGRRTEAFF
-,TRBD1,TRBJ1-1,TRBV7-8,TGTGCCAGCAGCGGACAGACAGGGGACACTGAAGCTTTCTTT,CASSGQTGDTEAFF
-,-,TRBJ2-7,TRBV18,TGTGCCAGCTCACCCCGGGACACAGGGTACGAGCAGTACTTC,CASSPRDTGYEQYF
-,TRBD1,TRBJ1-4,TRBV7-8,TGTGCCAGCAGCCCGGGACAGGGAAAAGAAAAACTGTTTTTT,CASSPGQGKEKLFF
-,-,TRBJ2-2,TRBV2,TGTGCCAGCAGTGAACGCAGGCCCGGGGAGCTGTTTTTT,CASSERRPGELFF
-,TRBD1,TRBJ2-1,TRBV4-1,TGCGCCAGCAGCCAAGATCGGGTTAATCCGGGACAGGGGGCCAATGAGCAGTTCTTC,CASSQDRVNPGQGANEQFF